Following are 20 T cell receptor beta chains from one sample sequenced in a study of blood T cell repertoires in COVID-19. TCRdb keeps only in-frame clones here, not all; method: immunoSEQ multiplex PCR. This table holds 60,000 to 75,000 clones, 80% to 85% found once. The sample was peripheral blood. The receptor source for this set is a human donor in a cohort sampled during active COVID-19.

V and J are TRBV3-1 (or the pseudogene TRBV3-2) and TRBJ2-1, with 9 bases matching TRBD1. V was pared by 4 bases and J by 1 base, with 8 bases of the junction left unmatched. Germline V gives CDR1 LGHDT, CDR2 YNNKEL (reference sequence). The CDR3 spans 17 residues. CDR3 sequence reads: CASSLPGTGKSYNEQFF. Written as DNA, the CDR3 is TGTGCCAGCAGCCTGCCCGGGACAGGGAAATCCTACAATGAGCAGTTCTTC.

The chain is built from TRBV7-8 and TRBJ1-5; D is perhaps TRBD1 (5 bases). The CDR3 runs to 15 residues. Trimming shortened V by 5 bases and J by 3 bases, and 14 bases separated the two germline ends. CDR1 and CDR2 (germline): SGHVS, FQNEAQ. The CDR3 DNA is TGTGCCAGCAGCCTGCTTGGGGGGTACAATCAGCCCCAGCATTTT. Its protein is CASSLLGGYNQPQHF.

The chain is built from TRBV6-5 and TRBJ2-1, with 12 positions matching TRBD2. J was trimmed by 4 bases and V by 5 bases; bases with no gene match: 3. CDR3 length: 15 residues. The germline CDR1 and CDR2 sequences are MNHEY and SVGAGI. CDR3 bases: TGTGCCAGCAGTCCTGGGACTAGCGGGTACAATGAGCAGTTCTTC. This encodes CASSPGTSGYNEQFF.

The chain combines TRBV5-6 with TRBJ1-1, with D possibly matching TRBD1 (5 bases). Per germline, CDR1 SGHDT and CDR2 YYEEEE. The CDR3 is 13 amino acids. The V end was cut by 4 bases, the J end by 8 bases, with 15 bases between. CDR3 DNA: TGTGCCAGCAGCGTTAAGGGGCTCGCGGAAGCTTTCTTT. It yields the protein CASSVKGLAEAFF. The full variable domain, completed using reference TRBV5-6 and TRBJ1-1, is DAGVTQSPTHLIKTRGQQVTLRCSPKSGHDTVSWYQQALGQGPQFIFQYYEEEERQRGNFPDRFSGHQFPNYSSELNVNALLLGDSALYLCASSVKGLAEAFFGQGTRLTVV.

The genes are TRBV3-1 (or the pseudogene TRBV3-2) and TRBJ2-2, with TRBD1 identical over 9 bases. The trim removed 6 bases at V and 4 bases at J, leaving 9 bases unmatched. This CDR3 comprises 16 residues. The germline V gene encodes CDR1 LGHDT and CDR2 YNNKEL (reference sequence). Written as DNA, the CDR3 is TGTGCCAGCAGGGGGTCCGGGACAGGGAGCACCGGGGAGCTGTTTTTT. It encodes CASRGSGTGSTGELFF.

The chain carries TRBV29-1 and TRBJ1-1; maybe TRBD1 (6 bases). Trimming removed 3 bases from V and 5 bases from J, with 13 bases in between. CDR3 length: 13 residues. Germline V CDR1 and CDR2: SQVTM, ANQGSEA. In DNA form, the CDR3 reads TGCAGCGTTGACGGTTTGGGGGCGACTGAAGCTTTCTTT. It codes for CSVDGLGATEAFF.

J is TRBJ1-5 and V is TRBV29-1, with a possible D match to TRBD1 (6 bases). Germline values: CDR1 SQVTM, CDR2 ANQGSEA. Trimming cost V 5 bases and J 4 bases, with 9 bases left between them. The length of the CDR3 is 12 residues. CDR3 residues: CSVKGGNQPQHF. The CDR3 region has the DNA TGCAGCGTTAAGGGGGGGAATCAGCCCCAGCATTTT. Together with reference TRBV29-1 and TRBJ1-5, the CDR3 gives the full variable domain: SAVISQKPSRDICQRGTSLTIQCQVDSQVTMMFWYRQQPGQSLTLIATANQGSEATYESGFVIDKFPISRPNLTFSTLTVSNMSPEDSSIYLCSVKGGNQPQHFGDGTRLSIL.

The table lists this clone with a few counts. The chain has TRBV7-2 and TRBJ1-5; D gene ambiguous. The CDR3 has 13 residues. The germline V gene encodes CDR1 SGHTA and CDR2 FQGNSA. V lost 5 bases and J lost 6, with 11 bases in between. The CDR3 DNA reads as TGTGCCAGCAGCCGTTCCCCCGGTCAGCCCCAGCATTTT. It specifies CASSRSPGQPQHF.

V and J are TRBV10-2 and TRBJ2-7; TRBD1 matches at 8 bases. The CDR3 loop spans 13 amino acids. After removal of 5 bases from V and 5 bases from J, the junction contained 5 bases not matched to a gene. Germline loops: CDR1 WSHSY, CDR2 SAAADI. The CDR3 DNA reads as TGCGCCAGCAGTAGACAGGGGCGCGACGAGCAGTACTTC. Translated, it gives CASSRQGRDEQYF.

V gene TRBV15 combines with J gene TRBJ1-3; tentative D call: TRBD1 (6 bases). V lost 0 bases and J 0 bases, leaving 18 bases between the germline ends. Germline values: CDR1 LNHNV, CDR2 YYDKDF (reference sequence). The CDR3 length is 19 residues. The CDR3 loop is CATSRDWGARGASGNTIYF. CDR3 nucleotide sequence: TGTGCCACCAGCAGAGATTGGGGTGCCCGGGGGGCCTCTGGAAACACCATATATTTT.

The chain links TRBV2 to TRBJ1-3; 7 bases align to TRBD1. With V trimmed by 8 bases and J by 4 bases, 5 bases remained unmatched. Germline CDR1 SNHLY, CDR2 FYNNEI. CDR3 length: 13 residues. DNA for the CDR3: TGTGCCAGCTCCCGGGACAGCGGAAACACCATATATTTT. Its protein is CASSRDSGNTIYF.

At least ten counts were recorded for this clone. The V and J genes are TRBV6-5 and TRBJ1-5; TRBD1 matches 8 bases. The CDR3 contains 15 residues. Germline V gene data show CDR1 as MNHEY and CDR2 as SVGAGI. V shed 5 bases and J 11 bases; nucleotides not matched to a gene: 14. The CDR3: CASSPTGEGYPTQHF. In DNA form, the CDR3 reads TGTGCCAGCAGTCCGACAGGGGAGGGTTACCCGACCCAGCATTTT.

This sequence joins TRBV10-3 and TRBJ2-5; 10 nucleotides line up with TRBD2. Looked up from germline, CDR1 is ENHRY and CDR2 is SYGVKD. This CDR3 is built from 20 residues. V lost 0 bases, J lost 3 bases, and 16 bases stayed unmatched. The CDR3 here is CAISESPPSPSGGVEETQYF. CDR3 in DNA: TGTGCCATCAGTGAGTCGCCCCCTAGCCCTAGCGGGGGCGTGGAAGAGACCCAGTACTTC.

The chain combines TRBV5-1 with TRBJ1-1, with D perhaps TRBD1 (6 bases). The CDR3 extends over 14 amino acids. Trimming stripped 0 bases from V and 6 bases from J, with 12 bases between. Germline V lookup: CDR1 SGHRS, CDR2 YFSETQ. CDR3 bases: TGCGCCAGCAGCTTGGCACAGGGTTTCCCTGAAGCTTTCTTT. Translating it yields CASSLAQGFPEAFF. The full variable domain, rest sourced from reference TRBV5-1 and TRBJ1-1, is KAGVTQTPRYLIKTRGQQVTLSCSPISGHRSVSWYQQTPGQGLQFLFEYFSETQRNKGNFPGRFSGRQFSNSRSEMNVSTLELGDSALYLCASSLAQGFPEAFFGQGTRLTVV.

The J gene is TRBJ1-2, the V gene TRBV3-1 (or the pseudogene TRBV3-2); tentative D call: TRBD1 (5 bases). V was trimmed by 0 bases and J by 8 bases, leaving 22 bases between them. This CDR3 has 17 residues. Germline CDR1 is LGHDT and CDR2 is YNNKEL (reference sequence). The CDR3 DNA sequence: TGTGCCAGCAGCCAAGATCCCCCGTGGGACGGAGGGGTAGGCTACACCTTC. It is translated as CASSQDPPWDGGVGYTF.

This chain uses TRBV10-3 with TRBJ1-4, with D tentatively TRBD1 (6 bases). V gave up 6 bases and J gave up 3 bases, with 17 bases separating them. This CDR3 has 16 residues. Germline V CDR1 and CDR2: ENHRY, SYGVKD. CDR3 amino acids: CAIRSEVGASNEKLFF. CDR3 sequence (DNA): TGTGCCATCAGGAGCGAGGTGGGGGCGTCTAATGAAAAACTGTTTTTT.

There are a few counts of this clone. The chain couples TRBV27 to TRBJ1-3; no firm D call. V dropped 5 bases and J dropped 0 bases, with 5 bases sitting between them. The CDR3 runs to 13 residues. Germline CDR1 MNHEY, CDR2 SMNVEV (reference sequence). The CDR3 nucleotides are TGTGCCAGCAGTCCCCTCTCTGGAAACACCATATATTTT. It yields the protein CASSPLSGNTIYF.

The CDR3 sequence: CAIRTGGAGTGELFF. CDR3 DNA sequence: TGTGCCATCAGGACAGGGGGCGCCGGCACCGGGGAGCTGTTTTTT. The V and J genes are TRBV10-3 and TRBJ2-2; 10 nucleotides align to TRBD1. The germline V gene has CDR1 ENHRY and CDR2 SYGVKD. This CDR3 has 15 residues. Trimming took 6 bases from V and 4 from J; bases not matched to a gene: 5.

The rearrangement links TRBV4-1 to TRBJ1-1; 9 positions agree with TRBD1. The CDR3 has 15 residues. The junction had 0 bases not matched to a gene; V was cut back by 1 base and J by 0 bases. In germline, CDR1 is MGHRA, CDR2 YSYEKL. CDR3 protein: CASSQGDRVNTEAFF. CDR3 nucleotide sequence: TGCGCCAGCAGCCAAGGGGACAGGGTGAACACTGAAGCTTTCTTT.

The chain joins TRBV9 to TRBJ2-7, with 8 bases aligning to TRBD1. Trimming took 0 bases from V and 4 from J; bases not matched to a gene: 6. The germline CDR1 and CDR2 sequences are SGDLS and YYNGEE. The CDR3 loop spans 15 amino acids. The CDR3 spells CASSVASGTGYEQYF. The CDR3 DNA follows: TGTGCCAGCAGCGTAGCTAGTGGGACAGGTTACGAGCAGTACTTC.